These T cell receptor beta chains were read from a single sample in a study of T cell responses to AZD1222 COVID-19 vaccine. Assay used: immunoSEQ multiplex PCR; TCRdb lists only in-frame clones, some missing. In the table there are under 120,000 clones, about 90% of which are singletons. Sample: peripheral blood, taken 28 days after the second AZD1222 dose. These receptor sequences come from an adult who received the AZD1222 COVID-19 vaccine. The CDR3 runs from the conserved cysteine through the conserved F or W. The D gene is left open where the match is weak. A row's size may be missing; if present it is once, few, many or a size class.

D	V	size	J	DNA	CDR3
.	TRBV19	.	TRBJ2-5	TGTGCCAGCGCTACAGGGCGGGAGACCCAGTACTTC	CASATGRETQYF
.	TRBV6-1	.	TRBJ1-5	TGTGCCAGCAGTGAAGCGCTGGGGACATTTCAGCCCCAGCATTTT	CASSEALGTFQPQHF
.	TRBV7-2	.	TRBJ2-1	TGTGCCAGCAGCTTAGGATTCAGAAACAATGAGCAGTTCTTC	CASSLGFRNNEQFF
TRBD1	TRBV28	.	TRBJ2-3	TGTGCCAGCAGTTTGACAGGGGTCACAGATACGCAGTATTTT	CASSLTGVTDTQYF
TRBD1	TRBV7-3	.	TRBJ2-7	TGTGCCAGCAGCTCCACAACAACAGAGGGAGGACAGGGTAGCGACGAGCAGTACTTC	CASSSTTTEGGQGSDEQYF
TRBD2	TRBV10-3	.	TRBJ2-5	TGTGCCATCAGTGGGAGCGGGAGTCCCATGGAAGAGACCCAGTACTTC	CAISGSGSPMEETQYF
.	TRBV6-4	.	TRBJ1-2	TGTGCCAGCAGTGAGCAGGGGTATGGCTACACCTTC	CASSEQGYGYTF
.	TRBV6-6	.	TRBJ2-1	TGTGCCAGCAGTTACGCCCCGAATGTATTGGGTAATGAGCAGTTCTTC	CASSYAPNVLGNEQFF
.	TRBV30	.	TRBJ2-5	TGTGCCTGGAGTGACGCGGCAGGTCGAGAGACCCAGTACTTC	CAWSDAAGRETQYF
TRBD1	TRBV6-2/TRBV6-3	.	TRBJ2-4	TGTGCCAGCAGTACCGGACAGGGGGCGGACATTCAGTACTTC	CASSTGQGADIQYF
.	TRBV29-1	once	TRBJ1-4	TGCAGCGTCGCCCAACAGGCGACAGGAAAACTGTTTTTT	CSVAQQATGKLFF
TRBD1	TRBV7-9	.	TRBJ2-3	TGTGCCAGCAGCTCACCTTCGGGACAGGCTGTCACAGATACGCAGTATTTT	CASSSPSGQAVTDTQYF
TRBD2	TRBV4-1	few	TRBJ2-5	TGCGCCAGCAGCCAAGGACTAGCGGGTGGGACCCAGTACTTC	CASSQGLAGGTQYF
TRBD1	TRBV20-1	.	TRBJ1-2	TGCAGTGGTAGTAGGGACAGGGTTTCTTTTGGCTACACCTTC	CSGSRDRVSFGYTF
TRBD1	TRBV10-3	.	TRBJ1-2	TGTGCCATCAGTGAGTCAGTGACAGGGGGCTATGGCTACACCTTC	CAISESVTGGYGYTF
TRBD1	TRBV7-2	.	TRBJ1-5	TGTGCCAGCAGCTTGCCGGACAGGGAAGCTCAGCCCCAGCATTTT	CASSLPDREAQPQHF
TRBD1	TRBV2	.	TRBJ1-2	TGTGCCAGCAGTTTTAAGGGACAGGGGGATGGCTACACCTTC	CASSFKGQGDGYTF
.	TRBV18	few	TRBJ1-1	TGTGCCTCTTTTTCGGATAGAAACACTGAAGCTTTCTTT	CASFSDRNTEAFF
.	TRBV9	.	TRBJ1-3	TGTGCCAGCAGCGCATTAGGACACGAAGGGGCTGGAAACACCATATATTTT	CASSALGHEGAGNTIYF
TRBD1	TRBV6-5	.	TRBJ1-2	TGTGCCAGCAGTTATCCGGACAGGGGGAGCCACTATGGCTACACCTTC	CASSYPDRGSHYGYTF
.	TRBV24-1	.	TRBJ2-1	TGTGCCACCAGTGACAGGGGCTACAATGAGCAGTTCTTC	CATSDRGYNEQFF
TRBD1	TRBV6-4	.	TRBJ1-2	TGTGCCAGAATACCCGTGGACAGGGGGCGCTTGGGCTACACCTTC	CARIPVDRGRLGYTF
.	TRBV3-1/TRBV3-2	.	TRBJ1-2	TGTGCCAGCAGCCCGCCAGGGGTTGGTGGCTACACCTTC	CASSPPGVGGYTF
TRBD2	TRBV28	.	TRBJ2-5	TGTGCCAGCAGTTTATTACTAGCGGGTTCTTTGGAGACCCAGTACTTC	CASSLLLAGSLETQYF
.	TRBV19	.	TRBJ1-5	TGTGCCAGTAGTATAGCATCCGGGACGGATAGCAATCAGCCCCAGCATTTT	CASSIASGTDSNQPQHF
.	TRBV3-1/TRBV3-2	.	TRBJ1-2	TGTGCCAGCAGCCTCGACGGGGGCCCGAATAGAGATGGCTACACCTTC	CASSLDGGPNRDGYTF
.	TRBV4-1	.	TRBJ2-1	TGCGCCAGCAGCCAAGAGTCTGGGAGCTCCTACAATGAGCAGTTCTTC	CASSQESGSSYNEQFF
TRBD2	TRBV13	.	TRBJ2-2	TGTGCCAGCAGCGGTTCAAGCGGGAGATCGGCCGGGGAGCTGTTTTTT	CASSGSSGRSAGELFF
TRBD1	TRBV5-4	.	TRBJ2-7	TGTGCCAGCAGCTCCGGACAGGGGGTAAACTACGAGCAGTACTTC	CASSSGQGVNYEQYF
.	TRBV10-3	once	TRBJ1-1	TGTGCCATCAGTGAGTCACGGGACACTGAAGCTTTCTTT	CAISESRDTEAFF
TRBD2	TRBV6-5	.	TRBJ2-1	TGTGCCAGCAGTACCGGGACTAGCGGGATCAATGAGCAGTTCTTC	CASSTGTSGINEQFF
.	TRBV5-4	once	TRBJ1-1	TGTGCCAGCAGCGAGGACAGGAACACTGAAGCTTTCTTT	CASSEDRNTEAFF
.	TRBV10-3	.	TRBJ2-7	TGTGCCATCAGTGAAAGGGGCGCAGAGGGCGAGCAGTACTTC	CAISERGAEGEQYF
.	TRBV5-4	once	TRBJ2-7	TGTGCCAGCAGCCTGAGCTCCTACGAGCAGTACTTC	CASSLSSYEQYF
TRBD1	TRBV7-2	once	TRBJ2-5	TGTGCCAGCAGCAACGGACAGGGGGGGACCCAGTACTTC	CASSNGQGGTQYF
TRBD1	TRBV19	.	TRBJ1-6	TGTGCCAGCGTGGGACAGGCCAATTCACCCCTCCACTTT	CASVGQANSPLHF
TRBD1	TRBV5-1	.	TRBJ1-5	TGCGCCAGCAGCTTGGATGGGGGACAGAGAAATCAGCCCCAGCATTTT	CASSLDGGQRNQPQHF
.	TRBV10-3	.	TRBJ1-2	TGTGCCATCACGGACAGCCACTATGGCTACACCTTC	CAITDSHYGYTF
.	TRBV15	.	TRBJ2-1	TGTGCCACCAGCAACGGGGGCGACTACAATGAGCAGTTCTTC	CATSNGGDYNEQFF
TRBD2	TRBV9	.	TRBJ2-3	TGTGCCAGCAGCGTGAGGACTAGCCCCGATACGCAGTATTTT	CASSVRTSPDTQYF
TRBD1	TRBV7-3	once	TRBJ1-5	TGTGCCAGCAGCCCTGGGACAGGGGAGAATCAGCCCCAGCATTTT	CASSPGTGENQPQHF
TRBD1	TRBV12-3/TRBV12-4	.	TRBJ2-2	TGTGCCAGCAGGCCCGGGACAGCCGGGGAGCTGTTTTTT	CASRPGTAGELFF
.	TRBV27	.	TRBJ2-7	TGTGCCAGCAGCCTAGGGCTGAACTCTTACGAGCAGTACTTC	CASSLGLNSYEQYF
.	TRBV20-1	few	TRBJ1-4	TGCAGTGCTACATATAATGAAAAACTGTTTTTT	CSATYNEKLFF
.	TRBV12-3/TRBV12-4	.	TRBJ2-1	TGTGCCAGCAGCCTCCGGGACATCAATGAGCAGTTCTTC	CASSLRDINEQFF